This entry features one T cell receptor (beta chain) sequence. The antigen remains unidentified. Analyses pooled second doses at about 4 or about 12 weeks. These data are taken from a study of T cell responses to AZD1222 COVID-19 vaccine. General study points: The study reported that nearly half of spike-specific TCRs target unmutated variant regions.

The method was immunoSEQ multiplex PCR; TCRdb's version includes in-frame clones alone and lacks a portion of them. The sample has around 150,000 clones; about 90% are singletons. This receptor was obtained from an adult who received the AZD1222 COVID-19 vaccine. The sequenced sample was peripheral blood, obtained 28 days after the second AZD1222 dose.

CDR3 protein: CASSPQFGGRHQETQYF. CDR3 DNA sequence: TGTGCCAGCAGTCCCCAGTTCGGGGGGCGACACCAAGAGACCCAGTACTTC. The chain couples TRBV7-2 to TRBJ2-5; the D gene is possibly TRBD2 (7 bases). Germline CDR1 is SGHTA and CDR2 is FQGNSA. V was clipped by 6 bases and J by 0 bases, with 20 bases between them. The CDR3 loop spans 17 amino acids.